This T cell receptor (beta chain) is drawn from a study of cytotoxic CD8 clonotypes in ibrutinib-treated CLL. Study-level information: Response samples were drawn at a median of about 13 months of treatment, range 6 to 36.

In the case of this clone: Its target is unknown.

General observations from the study: Rising at ibrutinib response, clonality subsequently fell back toward baseline at progression. Clonality was higher at baseline than in age-matched healthy donors and tracked circulating CD8+ T-cell counts.

Target depth was 1 in 200,000 to 1 in 1 million T cells, about 10x per clonotype. Sequencing was performed with immunoSEQ multiplex PCR; in TCRdb, only in-frame clones are kept and a portion is missing. The data contain 35,000 to 45,000 clones, more than 60% of them singletons. Germline V gene sequence: CDR1 MNHNY, CDR2 SVGAGI (reference sequence). This CDR3 is 10 amino acids long. V lost 8 bases and J 6 bases, leaving 7 bases between the germline ends. The sequence was obtained from a human donor with chronic lymphocytic leukemia. The material was PBMCs, obtained after 12 months of ibrutinib treatment. V gene TRBV6-6 combines with J gene TRBJ1-1; D is undetermined. The CDR3 here is CASAMAEAFF. The CDR3 DNA reads TGTGCCAGCGCTATGGCTGAAGCTTTCTTT.